These 7 T cell receptor beta chains originate from one sample sequenced in a study. TCRdb reanalysed the reads using MiXCR and keeps one entry per CDR3 protein. The sample records roughly 15,000 distinct CDR3 sequences, about 38% being singletons. Sequencing was carried out using blood. Receptor source: a human donor.

This clonotype showed up many times. The V and J genes are TRBV4-2 and TRBJ2-7, with 8 nucleotides matching TRBD2. The ends lost 2 bases at V and 3 bases at J; junction bases unmatched: 9. CDR1 is LGHNA, CDR2 YNFKEQ, per germline. The CDR3 consists of 16 residues. CDR3 DNA: TGTGCCAGCAGCCAAACCCTAGCGGGTGAAGGCTACGAGCAGTACTTC. Its translation: CASSQTLAGEGYEQYF.

This clonotype was counted at least ten times. The J gene is TRBJ2-5, the V gene TRBV4-3; 8 nucleotides agree with TRBD2. Germline lookup yields CDR1 LGHNA and CDR2 YSLEER. This CDR3 spans 16 amino acids. V lost 1 base and J lost 4; bases outside the gene matches: 8. Written as DNA, the CDR3 is TGCGCCAGCAGCCAAGGGAGCGGGAGAGGTGGAGAGACCCAGTACTTC. This sequence encodes CASSQGSGRGGETQYF.

This clonotype appeared many times. The rearrangement uses TRBV18 and TRBJ2-2; D call uncertain. The V end lost 1 base, the J end lost 3 bases, and 6 bases lay between the germline ends. Germline V gene lookup returns CDR1 KGHSH and CDR2 LQKENI. CDR3 length: 14 amino acids. The CDR3 bases are TGTGCCAGCTCACCACGTTCAGACACCGGGGAGCTGTTTTTT. This gives the protein CASSPRSDTGELFF.

This clonotype was seen at least ten times. V gene TRBV29-1 combines with J gene TRBJ2-2, with a weak D call TRBD2 (7 bases). CDR3 length: 16 residues. The V end lost 3 bases, the J end lost 2 bases, and 16 bases lay between the germline ends. Germline CDR1 SQVTM, CDR2 ANQGSEA. The CDR3, as DNA: TGCAGCGTTGAGGGGGGGGCTAGCGGAAACACCGGGGAGCTGTTTTTT. This sequence encodes CSVEGGASGNTGELFF.

There are many counts of this clonotype. The chain uses TRBV14 and TRBJ1-2; D unclear. CDR1 and CDR2 from the germline V gene are SGHDN and FVKESK. The CDR3 covers 13 residues. Trimming removed 1 base at V and 8 bases at J, with 11 bases between. The DNA for the CDR3 is TGTGCCAGCAGCCAAGTTGCGAGGAGAGGCTACACCTTC. Translating it yields CASSQVARRGYTF.

Details on this clonotype: A read error may be the cause here, since a much bigger clone is one base away. The rearrangement joins TRBV30 to TRBJ2-5, with D perhaps TRBD2 (7 bases). Germline lookup yields CDR1 GTSNPN and CDR2 SVGIG (reference sequence). This CDR3 region has 15 residues. V lost 8 bases, J lost 11 bases, and 30 bases lay in between. CDR3 DNA sequence: TGTGCCAGCAGCCCTAGGGGGGGAGGCCGGGATGAGCAGTACTTC. This gives the protein CASSPRGGGRDEQYF.

As to this clonotype: A much larger clone lies one base from this, so it may be a read error. The V call is TRBV5-1, the J call TRBJ2-5, with D unresolved. TRBJ2-7 explains the end of the DNA better; the J call may be wrong. The length of the CDR3 is 15 residues. The germline CDR1 and CDR2 sequences are SGHRS and YFSETQ. The CDR3 protein is CASSFSSRPTYEQYF. CDR3 bases: TGCGCCAGCAGCTTCAGTAGCAGGCCAACCTACGAGCAGTACTTC.